A single sample is the source of the 21 T cell receptor beta chains below, sequenced in a study of blood T cell repertoires in COVID-19. Generated by immunoSEQ multiplex PCR, the TCRdb table keeps only in-frame clones and is missing some. The data hold hundreds of thousands of clones, with 80% to 90% observed a single time. The sample comprised PBMCs or T cells enriched from blood (not recorded which). All receptors come from a woman aged 50 to 65 in a cohort exposed to, infected with or recovered from COVID-19 (not recorded which).

V usage is TRBV7-2 and J usage is TRBJ2-7; 11 bases fit TRBD2. The J segment lost 6 bases and the V segment lost 1 base, leaving 8 bases of the junction unmatched. The germline gives CDR1 SGHTA, CDR2 FQGNSA. CDR3 size: 16 residues. CDR3 region: CASSLGVAGGPAEQYF. Here the CDR3 DNA reads TGTGCCAGCAGCTTAGGTGTAGCGGGGGGGCCTGCCGAGCAGTACTTC.

The rearrangement links TRBV6-5 to TRBJ1-3, with 11 bases aligning to TRBD1. Looked up from germline, CDR1 is MNHEY and CDR2 is SVGAGI. This CDR3 comprises 15 residues. Germline trimming cut 5 bases from V and 4 bases from J; bases unmatched to any gene: 4. CDR3 region: CASSRDRGTGNTIYF. The CDR3 bases are TGTGCCAGCAGTAGGGACAGGGGGACGGGAAACACCATATATTTT.

This chain connects TRBV4-2 to TRBJ1-2; D ambiguous. This CDR3 comprises 13 residues. Trimming cost V 1 base and J 2 bases, with 5 bases left between them. The V gene's germline CDR1 is LGHNA and CDR2 YNFKEQ. CDR3: CASSQALNYGYTF. CDR3 bases: TGTGCCAGCAGCCAAGCTCTCAACTATGGCTACACCTTC.

This chain links TRBV19 with TRBJ2-7; D gene uncertain. The ends were cut back, 1 base at V and 0 bases at J, with 10 bases in the middle. Germline assignment: CDR1 LNHDA and CDR2 SQIVND (reference sequence). The CDR3 runs to 15 residues. CDR3 bases: TGTGCCAGTAGTATAGCCTCCCTGAGCTCCTACGAGCAGTACTTC. Protein sequence: CASSIASLSSYEQYF.

V and J are TRBV5-1 and TRBJ2-2, with 8 bases matching TRBD1. V trimming: 7 bases; J trimming: 0 bases; junction bases outside the gene matches: 2. This CDR3 has 14 amino acids. Germline loops: CDR1 SGHRS, CDR2 YFSETQ. CDR3 sequence reads: CASGQGSNTGELFF. The CDR3 bases are TGCGCCAGCGGACAGGGATCGAACACCGGGGAGCTGTTTTTT.

J is TRBJ2-1 and V is TRBV6-2 or TRBV6-3; no clear D gene. V lost 0 bases and J lost 4, with 7 bases in between. Germline V gene sequence: CDR1 MNHEY, CDR2 SVGEGT. This CDR3 comprises 14 residues. CDR3 sequence: CASSYSQAYNEQFF. CDR3 in DNA: TGTGCCAGCAGTTACTCTCAGGCGTACAATGAGCAGTTCTTC.

This clone has just a few counts. CDR3 region: CASSLETGMNTEAFF. CDR3 DNA sequence: TGTGCCAGCAGTTTGGAAACGGGGATGAACACTGAAGCTTTCTTT. This chain connects TRBV27 to TRBJ1-1; D unclear. The CDR3 has 15 amino acids. The germline CDR1 and CDR2 sequences are MNHEY and SMNVEV (reference sequence). Trimming shortened V by 3 bases and J by 0 bases, and 11 bases separated the two germline ends.

This clone was counted only a few times. V usage is TRBV19 and J usage is TRBJ2-2; 9 bases align to TRBD1. This CDR3 comprises 15 residues. V shed 5 bases, J shed 5 bases, and the junction held 6 bases outside the gene matches. Germline-derived CDR1 and CDR2 are LNHDA and SQIVND (reference sequence). The CDR3 DNA sequence: TGTGCCAGTAGTCCTGCGACAGGGGGGACCGGGGAGCTGTTTTTT. This encodes CASSPATGGTGELFF.

The rearrangement joins TRBV28 to TRBJ1-3; D is possibly TRBD1 (6 bases). Trimming cost V 6 bases and J 0 bases, with 15 bases left between them. This CDR3 comprises 16 residues. Germline values: CDR1 MDHEN, CDR2 SYDVKM. The CDR3 nucleotides are TGTGCCAGCAGCCCCGCGGACAGAATCTCTGGAAACACCATATATTTT. It codes for CASSPADRISGNTIYF.

CDR3 residues: CASSLDTKRGDTQYF. CDR3 DNA sequence: TGTGCCAGCAGTTTAGACACCAAAAGGGGGGATACGCAGTATTTT. V usage is TRBV27 and J usage is TRBJ2-3; a possible D gene is TRBD1 (6 bases). The germline CDR1 and CDR2 sequences are MNHEY and SMNVEV (reference sequence). The CDR3 runs to 15 residues. V lost 2 bases and J lost 6, with 15 bases in between.

V and J are TRBV6-2 or TRBV6-3 and TRBJ1-2, with D unresolved. The CDR3 runs to 16 residues. V gave up 6 bases and J gave up 5 bases, with 22 bases separating them. CDR1 and CDR2 from the germline V gene are MNHEY and SVGEGT. For the CDR3, the DNA is TGTGCCAGCAGCCCTAAGTTAAATCCGGGTCCATATGGCTACACCTTC. It encodes CASSPKLNPGPYGYTF.

This clone has a single count. This chain joins TRBV9 and TRBJ2-2, with 9 bases lining up with TRBD1. The CDR3 is made up of 15 amino acids. The V gene end was trimmed by 3 bases and the J gene end by 6 bases; junction bases not matched to a gene: 6. Per the germline V gene, CDR1 is SGDLS and CDR2 is YYNGEE. The CDR3 protein is CASSATGGSAGELFF. The CDR3 DNA reads as TGTGCCAGCAGCGCCACAGGGGGCAGCGCCGGGGAGCTGTTTTTT. Combining the CDR3 with reference TRBV9 and TRBJ2-2 gives the whole variable domain DSGVTQTPKHLITATGQRVTLRCSPRSGDLSVYWYQQSLDQGLQFLIQYYNGEERAKGNILERFSAQQFPDLHSELNLSSLELGDSALYFCASSATGGSAGELFFGEGSRLTVL.

The V call is TRBV10-2, the J call TRBJ2-2, with 12 bases that match TRBD2. CDR1 and CDR2 (germline): WSHSY, SAAADI. The CDR3 totals 15 residues. J gave up 6 bases and V 3 bases, and 2 bases lay outside the gene matches. CDR3 in amino acids: CASSETSGGPGELFF. CDR3 DNA sequence: TGCGCCAGCAGTGAAACTAGCGGGGGGCCCGGGGAGCTGTTTTTT.

The chain is built from TRBV6-5 and TRBJ2-7; weak D call: TRBD2 (6 bases). Per germline, CDR1 MNHEY and CDR2 SVGAGI. V lost 5 bases and J lost 5, with 16 bases in between. The CDR3 sequence is 14 residues long. The CDR3 nucleotides read TGTGCCAGCAGTATAACCGGACCTAGCGACGAGCAGTACTTC. This encodes CASSITGPSDEQYF.

The rearrangement joins TRBV6-2 or TRBV6-3 to TRBJ2-4, with 7 positions matching TRBD1. Germline V gene data show CDR1 as MNHEY and CDR2 as SVGEGT. The V and J ends lost 2 bases and 8 bases, in that order; junction bases with no gene match: 12. The CDR3 consists of 16 residues. CDR3 region: CASSYRSSGGSDIQYF. The CDR3 nucleotides read TGTGCCAGCAGTTACAGAAGCTCAGGGGGATCGGACATTCAGTACTTC.

The J gene is TRBJ2-1, the V gene TRBV7-3, with 9 bases fitting TRBD2. CDR1 and CDR2 from the germline V gene are SGHTA and FQGTGA. Trimming took 0 bases from V and 7 from J; bases not matched to a gene: 4. The CDR3 spans 15 residues. The CDR3 sequence is CASSLTRGGSNEQFF. In DNA form, the CDR3 reads TGTGCCAGCAGCTTAACGCGGGGGGGCAGTAATGAGCAGTTCTTC.

The chain carries TRBV9 and TRBJ2-1; D is ambiguous. V lost 6 bases and J lost 1, with 14 bases in between. Germline CDR1 SGDLS, CDR2 YYNGEE. The CDR3 loop spans 15 amino acids. The CDR3 sequence: CASTSTSTSYNEQFF. The CDR3 DNA is TGTGCCAGCACCTCGACGTCGACATCCTACAATGAGCAGTTCTTC.

This clone was recorded only once. The chain employs TRBV5-1 and TRBJ1-4; 7 nucleotides align to TRBD1. Germline assignment: CDR1 SGHRS and CDR2 YFSETQ. V lost 3 bases, J lost 4 bases, and 9 bases stayed unmatched. There are 16 residues in the CDR3. The CDR3 is CASSSEPGGLNEKLFF. CDR3 DNA: TGCGCCAGCAGCTCTGAACCAGGGGGGCTTAATGAAAAACTGTTTTTT.

The V call is TRBV4-3, the J call TRBJ2-2; TRBD2 matches 13 bases. Germline V gives CDR1 LGHNA, CDR2 YSLEER. V was pared by 3 bases and J by 3 bases, with 4 bases of the junction left unmatched. CDR3 length: 17 amino acids. CDR3 bases: TGCGCCAGCAGCCAGACTAGCGGGGGGTTCTACACCGGGGAGCTGTTTTTT. Protein product: CASSQTSGGFYTGELFF.

This clone came up a few times. The V call is TRBV2, the J call TRBJ1-2; no definite D call. CDR3 length: 15 residues. V lost 4 bases and J 7 bases, leaving 19 bases between the germline ends. Germline V gene lookup returns CDR1 SNHLY and CDR2 FYNNEI. CDR3 bases: TGTGCCAGCAGTGTCCGGGATAGAGCTTCGGGTGGCTACACCTTC. Translated, it gives CASSVRDRASGGYTF. Filled out from reference TRBV2 and TRBJ1-2, the complete variable domain reads EPEVTQTPSHQVTQMGQEVILRCVPISNHLYFYWYRQILGQKVEFLVSFYNNEISEKSEIFDDQFSVERPDGSNFTLKIRSTKLEDSAMYFCASSVRDRASGGYTFGSGTRLTVV.

For the CDR3, the DNA is TGTGCCAGCGCTCTCCACAGGGGTGAAACTGAAGCTTTCTTT. Translated, it gives CASALHRGETEAFF. The chain couples TRBV28 to TRBJ1-1; the match to TRBD1 covers 7 bases. The CDR3 has 14 amino acids. V trimming: 8 bases; J trimming: 5 bases; junction bases outside the gene matches: 11. Germline V lookup: CDR1 MDHEN, CDR2 SYDVKM.